Below are 32 T cell receptor beta chains sequenced from a single sample in a study of cytomegalovirus exposure and HLA in healthy donors. It was with 60 Vbeta and 13 Jbeta primers that the PCR ran. Using immunoSEQ multiplex PCR, the repertoire was profiled, and TCRdb retains in-frame clones only, with some absent. Of about 160,000 clones listed, 70% to 80% are singletons. Sample: PBMCs. Every receptor here comes from a man aged 18-30 years in good health and CMV-seropositive.

The rearrangement joins TRBV27 to TRBJ2-7; D gene uncertain. The CDR3 has 13 residues. The V end lost 2 bases, the J end lost 6 bases, and 11 bases lay between the germline ends. The germline gives CDR1 MNHEY, CDR2 SMNVEV (reference sequence). The CDR3 nucleotides read TGTGCCAGCAGTTTAATTGGTAACGGCGAGCAGTACTTC. It codes for CASSLIGNGEQYF.

The chain couples TRBV15 to TRBJ1-1, with a weak D call TRBD1 (5 bases). Between the trimmed V and J ends, which lost 2 bases and 2 bases, there was a span of 9 bases. CDR3 length: 14 amino acids. Germline loops: CDR1 LNHNV, CDR2 YYDKDF (reference sequence). CDR3 region: CATSRPGLNTEAFF. The CDR3 nucleotides read TGTGCCACCAGCAGACCGGGACTAAACACTGAAGCTTTCTTT. The complete variable domain, with remaining parts taken from reference TRBV15 and TRBJ1-1, reads DAMVIQNPRYQVTQFGKPVTLSCSQTLNHNVMYWYQQKSSQAPKLLFHYYDKDFNNEADTPDNFQSRRPNTSFCFLDIRSPGLGDTAMYLCATSRPGLNTEAFFGQGTRLTVV.

This clone was seen only once. The chain has TRBV29-1 and TRBJ2-1, with TRBD2 as a possible D gene (5 bases). Germline V gene lookup returns CDR1 SQVTM and CDR2 ANQGSEA. The CDR3 has 11 amino acids. V dropped 3 bases and J dropped 9 bases, with 9 bases sitting between them. CDR3 in DNA: TGCAGCGTTGACCTAGGGAGTGAGCAGTTCTTC. Protein: CSVDLGSEQFF.

The J gene is TRBJ1-1, the V gene TRBV6-6; TRBD1 agrees at 9 bases. Trimming cost V 8 bases and J 4 bases; bases outside gene matches: 5. CDR1 and CDR2 (germline): MNHNY, SVGAGI (reference sequence). This CDR3 has 13 residues. CDR3 loop: CASSTGGFTEAFF. The CDR3, as DNA: TGTGCCAGCTCGACAGGGGGTTTCACTGAAGCTTTCTTT.

This sequence joins TRBV5-4 and TRBJ1-1; 10 bases agree with TRBD1. Germline V CDR1 and CDR2: SGHNT, YYREEE (reference sequence). The CDR3 is 12 amino acids. Trimming cost V 0 bases and J 11 bases; bases outside gene matches: 1. In nucleotides, the CDR3 is TGTGCCAGCAGCTTGGGGACAGGGGGGGCTTTCTTT. Protein sequence: CASSLGTGGAFF.

This chain connects TRBV7-9 to TRBJ2-7; the match to TRBD1 covers 8 bases. This CDR3 is 15 amino acids long. V was clipped by 2 bases and J by 5 bases; unmatched bases: 8. The germline V gene encodes CDR1 SEHNR and CDR2 FQNEAQ (reference sequence). The CDR3 DNA is TGTGCCAGCAGCTTAACCGAGCAGGGGGCCGACGAGCAGTACTTC. Its protein product is CASSLTEQGADEQYF.

The J gene is TRBJ2-2, the V gene TRBV10-3; 8 positions match TRBD2. V shed 6 bases and J 0 bases; nucleotides not matched to a gene: 6. The CDR3 extends over 16 amino acids. Germline V CDR1 and CDR2: ENHRY, SYGVKD. The CDR3 DNA reads TGTGCCATCAGGGGCGGGGGGAATTCGAACACCGGGGAGCTGTTTTTT. Its protein product is CAIRGGGNSNTGELFF.

The chain couples TRBV20-1 to TRBJ2-7; D gene uncertain. The CDR3 is 11 amino acids. Germline V gene sequence: CDR1 DFQATT, CDR2 SNEGSKA (reference sequence). Trimming left V 6 bases short and J 6 bases short, with 12 bases between. CDR3 sequence (DNA): TGCAGTGCCCTTGGAGAGATCGAGCAGTACTTC. Its protein is CSALGEIEQYF.

This clone was counted once. The chain is built from TRBV9 and TRBJ2-1; maybe TRBD1 (6 bases). Deletions cut 2 bases from V and 8 bases from J, with 8 bases between. There are 12 residues in the CDR3. CDR1 is SGDLS and CDR2 is YYNGEE in the germline V gene. CDR3 sequence reads: CASSVNRDEQFF. CDR3 bases: TGTGCCAGCAGCGTTAACAGGGATGAGCAGTTCTTC.

This clone was seen more than once but under ten times. V is TRBV18 and J is TRBJ1-1; D is perhaps TRBD1 (6 bases). The CDR3 sequence is 15 residues long. Trimming took 0 bases from V and 4 from J, leaving 12 bases between them. Germline V CDR1 and CDR2: KGHSH, LQKENI. CDR3: CASSPPAIRGTEAFF. The CDR3 bases are TGTGCCAGCTCACCACCGGCGATCAGGGGCACTGAAGCTTTCTTT. Variable domain in full (rest from reference TRBV18 and TRBJ1-1): NAGVMQNPRHLVRRRGQEARLRCSPMKGHSHVYWYRQLPEEGLKFMVYLQKENIIDESGMPKERFSAEFPKEGPSILRIQQVVRGDSAAYFCASSPPAIRGTEAFFGQGTRLTVV.

The CDR3 bases are TGTGCCAGCAGCTTGGAAGGAGATTATTCACCCCTCCACTTT. It yields the protein CASSLEGDYSPLHF. The V gene is TRBV5-4, the J gene TRBJ1-6; D is ambiguous. Trimming cost V 0 bases and J 8 bases, with 9 bases left between them. Germline CDR1 SGHNT, CDR2 YYREEE (reference sequence). The CDR3 runs 14 residues.

The chain has TRBV7-2 and TRBJ2-3; possibly TRBD1 for D (5 bases). Per germline, CDR1 SGHTA and CDR2 FQGNSA. The CDR3 is 16 residues long. The V gene lost 2 bases and the J gene lost 4 bases, with 16 bases spanning the gap. This CDR3 reads CASSLIGGASPDTQYF. The CDR3 coding sequence is TGTGCCAGCAGCTTAATTGGTGGGGCTAGTCCAGATACGCAGTATTTT.

V is TRBV5-8 and J is TRBJ1-1; TRBD1 might be the D (6 bases). V lost 4 bases and J 6 bases, leaving 13 bases between the germline ends. The CDR3 contains 13 residues. The germline CDR1 and CDR2 sequences are SGHTS and YDEGEE. The CDR3 region is CASSPMGGPEAFF. Here the CDR3 DNA reads TGTGCCAGCAGCCCAATGGGGGGGCCTGAAGCTTTCTTT.

This clone was detected only once. V is TRBV6-6 and J is TRBJ2-7; D gene unclear. CDR1 and CDR2 from the germline V gene are MNHNY and SVGAGI (reference sequence). This CDR3 has 15 residues. V lost 0 bases, J lost 6 bases, and 15 bases lay in between. The CDR3 sequence is CASSYSPVVLPEQYF. CDR3 DNA sequence: TGTGCCAGCAGTTACTCTCCTGTAGTGTTGCCCGAGCAGTACTTC.

This chain connects TRBV7-2 to TRBJ1-2; D uncertain. The germline CDR1 and CDR2 sequences are SGHTA and FQGNSA. The CDR3 spans 12 residues. The V end was cut by 3 bases, the J end by 8 bases, with 10 bases between. The CDR3 region is CASSFPYEGYTF. For the CDR3, the DNA is TGTGCCAGCAGCTTCCCCTACGAGGGCTACACCTTC.

The chain employs TRBV10-3 and TRBJ1-1, with 8 bases aligning to TRBD1. The CDR3 length is 14 residues. Germline assignment: CDR1 ENHRY and CDR2 SYGVKD. The V gene end was trimmed by 6 bases and the J gene end by 4 bases; junction bases not matched to a gene: 7. The CDR3 protein is CAISITGGGTEAFF. The CDR3 bases are TGTGCCATCAGCATCACAGGGGGAGGCACTGAAGCTTTCTTT.

CDR3 region: CSVVSRLGAAKGEQFF. Here the CDR3 DNA reads TGCAGCGTTGTCTCGAGGCTTGGCGCCGCTAAAGGAGAGCAGTTCTTC. The V call is TRBV29-1, the J call TRBJ2-1; D call uncertain. V dropped 4 bases and J dropped 10 bases, with 26 bases sitting between them. The CDR3 length is 16 residues. The germline V gene has CDR1 SQVTM and CDR2 ANQGSEA.

In this sample, this clone turned up a few times. This sequence joins TRBV6-1 and TRBJ2-7; 12 bases align to TRBD2. V shed 4 bases, J shed 3 bases, and the junction held 4 bases outside the gene matches. CDR1 and CDR2 from the germline V gene are MNHNS and SASEGT. The CDR3 covers 15 residues. CDR3 bases: TGTGCCAGCAGTGGAAGACTAGCGGGGGTCTACGAGCAGTACTTC. Its protein is CASSGRLAGVYEQYF.

V gene TRBV19 combines with J gene TRBJ2-1, with TRBD2 matching over 7 bases. From germline, CDR1 is LNHDA and CDR2 SQIVND (reference sequence). After removal of 3 bases from V and 0 bases from J, the junction contained 2 bases not matched to a gene. This CDR3 region has 15 residues. This chain's CDR3 is CASSMRGSSYNEQFF. In nucleotides, the CDR3 is TGTGCCAGTAGTATGCGGGGGAGCTCCTACAATGAGCAGTTCTTC.

The rearrangement uses TRBV7-2 and TRBJ1-2; D gene uncertain. V gave up 3 bases and J gave up 6 bases, with 5 bases separating them. CDR1 and CDR2 (germline): SGHTA, FQGNSA. This CDR3 contains 11 residues. For the CDR3, the DNA is TGTGCCAGCAGCTTGAGGGATGGCTACACCTTC. It translates to CASSLRDGYTF.

This clone has more than one count but fewer than ten. This chain links TRBV10-1 with TRBJ1-1; TRBD1 might be the D (5 bases). From germline, CDR1 is WNHNN and CDR2 SYGVQD (reference sequence). V was shortened by 2 bases and J by 0 bases, with 13 bases between the two germline ends. The CDR3 length is 16 residues. The CDR3, as DNA: TGCGCCAGCAGTGAGAGAGCCGGGACTATGAACACTGAAGCTTTCTTT. Translating gives CASSERAGTMNTEAFF.

This CDR3 reads CASSSGLAGGKETQYF. In nucleotides, the CDR3 is TGTGCCAGCAGCTCAGGATTGGCGGGGGGAAAAGAGACCCAGTACTTC. The chain carries TRBV5-4 and TRBJ2-5, with TRBD2 matching 8 bases. The V gene's germline CDR1 is SGHNT and CDR2 YYREEE (reference sequence). Trimming cost V 3 bases and J 3 bases; bases outside gene matches: 10. The CDR3 is 16 residues long.

The chain is built from TRBV7-2 and TRBJ1-4; TRBD1 agrees at 8 bases. Germline CDR1 is SGHTA and CDR2 is FQGNSA. This CDR3 has 15 amino acids. The V gene end was trimmed by 5 bases and the J gene end by 5 bases; junction bases not matched to a gene: 7. This CDR3 is CASSLRTGFNEKLFF. CDR3 DNA: TGTGCCAGCAGCCTCAGGACAGGGTTCAATGAAAAACTGTTTTTT.

The chain employs TRBV29-1 and TRBJ2-2; TRBD2 might be the D (6 bases). The CDR3 consists of 13 residues. The V and J ends lost 6 bases and 5 bases respectively, with 13 bases between them. Germline assignment: CDR1 SQVTM and CDR2 ANQGSEA. The CDR3 sequence: CSVGTPSTGELFF. CDR3 DNA sequence: TGCAGCGTGGGGACTCCCTCAACCGGGGAGCTGTTTTTT.

The rearrangement joins TRBV7-9 to TRBJ1-3; D may be TRBD1 (6 bases). The V and J ends lost 4 bases and 3 bases respectively, with 10 bases between them. CDR1 is SEHNR and CDR2 is FQNEAQ in the germline V gene (reference sequence). The CDR3 is made up of 14 amino acids. CDR3 protein: CASSSWTVGNTIYF. Written as DNA, the CDR3 is TGTGCCAGCAGCTCCTGGACAGTTGGAAACACCATATATTTT.

This clone showed up just once. This chain links TRBV4-1 with TRBJ2-5, with D hard to call. The CDR3 length is 17 residues. The germline CDR1 and CDR2 sequences are MGHRA and YSYEKL. V was clipped by 4 bases and J by 3 bases, with 21 bases between them. The CDR3 region has the DNA TGCGCCAGCAGCCGCTCTGGAAGTTATGTTGCGGAAGAGACCCAGTACTTC. Translating gives CASSRSGSYVAEETQYF.

This clone was recorded once. This chain joins TRBV18 and TRBJ1-4; 8 bases are shared with TRBD1. The junction had 8 bases not matched to a gene; V was cut back by 0 bases and J by 8 bases. Looked up from germline, CDR1 is KGHSH and CDR2 is LQKENI. The CDR3 is 16 residues long. CDR3 coding DNA: TGTGCCAGCTCACCACCGTCGACAGGGGCGATGGAAAAACTGTTTTTT. Encoded protein: CASSPPSTGAMEKLFF.

In this sample, this clone turned up a few times. The chain couples TRBV5-6 to TRBJ1-5; TRBD1 might be the D (5 bases). Germline CDR1 reads SGHDT; CDR2 reads YYEEEE. V was trimmed by 2 bases and J by 9 bases, leaving 12 bases between them. This CDR3 spans 13 amino acids. CDR3 protein: CASSFGGVGPQHF. Here the CDR3 DNA reads TGTGCCAGCAGCTTCGGGGGAGTAGGGCCCCAGCATTTT.

This clone was seen just once. The chain is built from TRBV5-4 and TRBJ1-1; D may be TRBD1 (6 bases). The CDR3 consists of 15 residues. V lost 3 bases and J 4 bases, leaving 16 bases between the germline ends. CDR1 and CDR2 from the germline V gene are SGHNT and YYREEE (reference sequence). The CDR3 DNA follows: TGTGCCAGCAGCTCTAATACAGGGTTTGGCACTGAAGCTTTCTTT. It is translated as CASSSNTGFGTEAFF.

This clone was counted only a few times. The genes are TRBV19 and TRBJ1-5; D possibly corresponds to TRBD1 (6 bases). Germline V CDR1 and CDR2: LNHDA, SQIVND (reference sequence). The CDR3 runs to 13 residues. The V end was cut by 7 bases, the J end by 7 bases, with 14 bases between. In nucleotides, the CDR3 is TGTGCCAGTACGGACAGCTTATTCCAGCCCCAGCATTTT. As protein: CASTDSLFQPQHF.

The J gene is TRBJ2-7, the V gene TRBV21-1; the listed D gene, TRBD1, was not tested against the DNA. TRBV21-1 has pseudogene status. This CDR3 has 11 residues. The CDR3 nucleotides read TGTGCCAGCAGCCTACGGACAGGGCAGTACTTC. It is translated as CASSLRTGQYF.

The chain combines TRBV14 with TRBJ2-7; TRBD2 might be the D (6 bases). Germline-derived CDR1 and CDR2 are SGHDN and FVKESK. V shed 4 bases and J shed 6 bases, with 22 bases lying between them. CDR3 length: 16 amino acids. Written as DNA, the CDR3 is TGTGCCAGCAGCCTACGTCGATGGGGGGTGGAACGCGAGCAGTACTTC. Translating it yields CASSLRRWGVEREQYF.